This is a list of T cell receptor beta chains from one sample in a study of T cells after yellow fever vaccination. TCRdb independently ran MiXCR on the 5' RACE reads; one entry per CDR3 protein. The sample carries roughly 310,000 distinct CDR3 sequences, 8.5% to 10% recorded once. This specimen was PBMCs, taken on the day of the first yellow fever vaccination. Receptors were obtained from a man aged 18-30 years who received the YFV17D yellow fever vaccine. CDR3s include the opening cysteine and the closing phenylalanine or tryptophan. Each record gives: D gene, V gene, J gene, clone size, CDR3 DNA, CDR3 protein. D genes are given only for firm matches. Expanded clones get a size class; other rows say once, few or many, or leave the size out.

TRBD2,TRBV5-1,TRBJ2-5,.,TGCGCCAGCAGCCCTATGGGGGGGTCCCAAGAGACCCAGTACTTC,CASSPMGGSQETQYF
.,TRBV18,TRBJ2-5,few,TGTGCCAGCTCGTCGGACTATGCCAGGGTGGAGACCCAGTACTTC,CASSSDYARVETQYF
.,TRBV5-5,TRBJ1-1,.,TGTGCCAGCAGCGCAGGACTGAACACTGAAGCTTTCTTT,CASSAGLNTEAFF
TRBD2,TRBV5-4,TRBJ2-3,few,TGTGCCAGCAGCTTGCGGGGGGGGGGCGTCCTGGATACGCAGTATTTT,CASSLRGGGVLDTQYF
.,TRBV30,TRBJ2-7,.,TGTGCCTGGACGGATAACTCCTACGAGCAGTACTTC,CAWTDNSYEQYF
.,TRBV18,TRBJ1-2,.,TGTGCCAGCTCACCGGACAGCGATGGCTACACCTTC,CASSPDSDGYTF
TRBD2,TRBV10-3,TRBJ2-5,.,TGTGCCATCAGCGGGGGGGAGGCGAAAGAGACCCAGTACTTC,CAISGGEAKETQYF
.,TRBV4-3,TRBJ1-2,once,TGCGCCAGCAGCCTAAATAACTTCGGGGGACAACGTGGCTACACCTTC,CASSLNNFGGQRGYTF
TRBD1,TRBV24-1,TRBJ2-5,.,TGTGCCACCAGTGCAGGGGGTGGCCAAGAGACCCAGTACTTC,CATSAGGGQETQYF
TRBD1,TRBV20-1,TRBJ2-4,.,TGCAGTGCTACAGGGACAGGGATGTACATTCAGTACTTC,CSATGTGMYIQYF
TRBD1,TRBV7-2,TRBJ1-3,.,TGTGCCAGCAGCTTAGGCAGGGGGGTTGGAAACACCATATATTTT,CASSLGRGVGNTIYF
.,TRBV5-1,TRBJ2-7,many,TGCGCCAGCAGCCTAGGGCAGTTACAAGGCGAGCAGTACTTC,CASSLGQLQGEQYF
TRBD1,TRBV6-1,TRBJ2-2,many,TGTGCCAGCAGTGGGAGACAGGGGGCCACCGGGGAGCTGTTTTTT,CASSGRQGATGELFF
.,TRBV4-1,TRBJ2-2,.,TGCGCCAGCAGCCAAGAAGGCGAGGGAACCGGGGAGCTGTTTTTT,CASSQEGEGTGELFF
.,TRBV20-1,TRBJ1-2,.,TGCAGTGGTACGGAGGCGCCCCTTCGAGGCTACACCTTC,CSGTEAPLRGYTF
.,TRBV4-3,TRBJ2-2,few,TGCGCCAGCAGCCAAGATAAAGCGGGCAGGGGGTCCGGGGAGCTGTTTTTT,CASSQDKAGRGSGELFF
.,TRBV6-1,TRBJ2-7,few,TGTGCCATGTCCTTCCGGCCGGGGCCCTACGAGCAGTACTTC,CAMSFRPGPYEQYF
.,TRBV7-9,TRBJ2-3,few,TGTGCCAGCAGCTTAGATCTCAGTCACACAGATACGCAGTATTTT,CASSLDLSHTDTQYF
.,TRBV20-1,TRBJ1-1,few,TGCAGTGCGTGGGATCCAGCGTCAGCTGAAGCTTTCTTT,CSAWDPASAEAFF
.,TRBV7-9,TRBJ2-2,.,TGTGCCAGCAGCTCCCCCGGGGAGCTGTTTTTT,CASSSPGELFF
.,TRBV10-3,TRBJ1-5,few,TGTGCCATCAGTGCGACGGATCTTCAGCCCCAGCATTTT,CAISATDLQPQHF
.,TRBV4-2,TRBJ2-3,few,TGTGCCAGCAGCCAAGAGGCCCTCCCCACAGATACGCAGTATTTT,CASSQEALPTDTQYF
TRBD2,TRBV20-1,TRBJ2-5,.,TGCAGTGCTAGCACCGGGACTAGCGGGGGTACTCAAGAGACCCAGTACTTC,CSASTGTSGGTQETQYF
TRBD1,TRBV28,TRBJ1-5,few,TGTGCCAGCAGTTGGGACAGGGGGAATCAGCCCCAGCATTTT,CASSWDRGNQPQHF
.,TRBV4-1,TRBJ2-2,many,TGCGCCAGCAGCCAAGGGTTCAGGATGCCCGGGGAGCTGTTTTTT,CASSQGFRMPGELFF
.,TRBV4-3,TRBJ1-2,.,TGCGCCAGCAGCCAAGATCTGCCTAACTATGGCTACACCTTC,CASSQDLPNYGYTF
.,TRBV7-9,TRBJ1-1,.,TGTGCCAGCAGCCTATCCCAGACGAACACTGAAGCTTTCTTT,CASSLSQTNTEAFF
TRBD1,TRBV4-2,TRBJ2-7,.,TGTGCCAGCAGCCCCCAGGGACAGACTATCCAGGAGCAGTACTTC,CASSPQGQTIQEQYF
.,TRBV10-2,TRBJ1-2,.,TGCGCCAGCAGTGATCTAGGGCTTCCTTATGGCTACACCTTC,CASSDLGLPYGYTF
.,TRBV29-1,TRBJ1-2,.,TGCAGCGTCGCGGCCACGCCTGGCTACACCTTC,CSVAATPGYTF
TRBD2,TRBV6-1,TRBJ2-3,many,TGTGCCAGCAGTGACTATGGCGGGGGGGCCTCAGATACGCAGTATTTT,CASSDYGGGASDTQYF
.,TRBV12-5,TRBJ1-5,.,TGTGCTAGTGGTTTAGAAGACTATCAGCCCCAGCATTTT,CASGLEDYQPQHF
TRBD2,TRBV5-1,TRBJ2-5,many,TGCGCCAGCAGCTCTTCGACTAGCGGGAAAGAGACCCAGTACTTC,CASSSSTSGKETQYF
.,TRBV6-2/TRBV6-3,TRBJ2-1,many,TGTGCCAGCAAGGTCTCCCGCTCCTACAATGAGCAGTTCTTC,CASKVSRSYNEQFF
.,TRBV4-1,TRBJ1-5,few,TGCGCCAGCAGCCAAGATGAGGGATATCAGCCCCAGCATTTT,CASSQDEGYQPQHF
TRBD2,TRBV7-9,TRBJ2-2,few,TGTGCCAGCAGCCGACGTAGCGGGGTCGACACCGGGGAGCTGTTTTTT,CASSRRSGVDTGELFF
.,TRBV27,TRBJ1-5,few,TGTGCCAGCAGTTTATCGGTACAGAGTCAGCCCCAGCATTTT,CASSLSVQSQPQHF
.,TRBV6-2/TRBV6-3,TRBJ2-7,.,TGTGCCAGCAGTCAGACAGGCTTTCCCCCCTACGAGCAGTACTTC,CASSQTGFPPYEQYF
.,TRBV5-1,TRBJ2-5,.,TGCGCCAGCAGCTTGGTGGTAGCGGAGACCCAGTACTTC,CASSLVVAETQYF
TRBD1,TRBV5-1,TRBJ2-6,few,TGCGCCAGCAGCGCCGGGACAGGGGGGAGCTCTGGGGCCAACGTCCTGACTTTC,CASSAGTGGSSGANVLTF
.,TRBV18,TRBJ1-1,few,TGTGCCAGCTCACCATATCGGGGTGAGAACACTGAAGCTTTCTTT,CASSPYRGENTEAFF
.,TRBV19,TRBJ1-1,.,TGTGCCAGTAGTAGTGACAGAACCACTGAAGCTTTCTTT,CASSSDRTTEAFF
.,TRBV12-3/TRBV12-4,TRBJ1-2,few,TGTGCCAGCACCCCGGGGCCCGGGTACTATGGCTACACCTTC,CASTPGPGYYGYTF
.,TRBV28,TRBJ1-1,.,TGTGCCAGCAGTTTATCCTTAAGCAGTCCGACCCCTGAAGCTTTCTTT,CASSLSLSSPTPEAFF
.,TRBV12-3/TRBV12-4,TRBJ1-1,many,TGTGCCAGCAGTCCTAGGGGCACTGAAGCTTTCTTT,CASSPRGTEAFF
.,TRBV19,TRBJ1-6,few,TGTGCCAGTAGGCGACAGAGCTCCTATAATTCACCCCTCCACTTT,CASRRQSSYNSPLHF
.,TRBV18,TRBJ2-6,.,TGTGCCAGCTCACCCACAGGGATTGGGGCCAACGTCCTGACTTTC,CASSPTGIGANVLTF
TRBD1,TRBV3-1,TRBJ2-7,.,TGTGCCAGCAGCCGGACAGGGCCCTTTGGCGAGCAGTACTTC,CASSRTGPFGEQYF
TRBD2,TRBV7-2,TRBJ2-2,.,TGTGCCGGGGGGGGAGTCGTCACCGGGGAGCTGTTTTTT,CAGGGVVTGELFF
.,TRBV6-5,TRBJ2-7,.,TGTGCCAGCAGTTTTTCTGGGTCAAGCTCCTACGAGCAGTACTTC,CASSFSGSSSYEQYF
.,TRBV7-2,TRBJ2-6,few,TGTGCCAGCAGCCCGGACCCGAAAAACGTCCTGACTTTC,CASSPDPKNVLTF
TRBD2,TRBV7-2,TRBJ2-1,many,TGTGCCAGCAGCTCACGAGCGGGGGGGACCTACAATGAGCAGTTCTTC,CASSSRAGGTYNEQFF
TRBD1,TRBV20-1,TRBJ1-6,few,TGCAGTGCCAGGGGCGGGACAGGGACTTCACCCCTCCACTTT,CSARGGTGTSPLHF
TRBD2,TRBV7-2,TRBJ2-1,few,TGTGCCAGCAGCTTAAGGACTAGACCCTACAATGAGCAGTTCTTC,CASSLRTRPYNEQFF
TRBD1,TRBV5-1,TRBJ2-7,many,TGCGCCAGCAGCTTTTCGGACAGGGGGCGATTCGAGCAGTACTTC,CASSFSDRGRFEQYF
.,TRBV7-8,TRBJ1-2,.,TGTGCCAGCAGCTTAGAGGGCAGGCCCTATGGCTACACCTTC,CASSLEGRPYGYTF
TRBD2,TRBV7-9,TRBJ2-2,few,TGTGCCAGCAGCTTAACAGCGGGGGCCTCGAACACCGGGGAGCTGTTTTTT,CASSLTAGASNTGELFF